These T cell receptor beta chains were read from a single sample in a study of shared clonotypes between healthy human individuals. The method was immunoSEQ multiplex PCR; TCRdb's version includes in-frame clones alone and lacks a portion of them. The data show 2 million to 2.5 million clones, 85% to 95% seen once. Sequencing input: naive CD4+ T cells from PBMCs. These receptors all come from a man between 18 and 35 years old in good health. Some clones in this sample may be carry-over from other donors' samples. Each CDR3 is given with its conserved first and last residue. A D gene is named only where the DNA matches it firmly. Clone sizes are given selectively: once, few, many, or a class where the clone is expanded.

v_call	j_call	d_call	clone_size	cdr3_nt	cdr3_aa
TRBV19	TRBJ2-5	NA	NA	TGTGCCAGTAGTATAGGGGGAGCGGATGAAGAGACCCAGTACTTC	CASSIGGADEETQYF
TRBV7-7	TRBJ2-5	TRBD1	once	TGTGCCAGCAGCTCCGGGACAGGGGGTACAGAGACCCAGTACTTC	CASSSGTGGTETQYF
TRBV28	TRBJ2-7	NA	NA	TGTGCCAGCAGTTTACGGGCGACAGTTTACGAGCAGTACTTC	CASSLRATVYEQYF
TRBV4-1	TRBJ2-2	TRBD1	NA	TGCGCCAGCACCCTGGGACAGGGGGATTCCTCCGGGGAGCTGTTTTTT	CASTLGQGDSSGELFF
TRBV19	TRBJ2-1	TRBD1	NA	TGTGCCAGTAGGCAGACAGGGGTCAATGAGCAGTTCTTC	CASRQTGVNEQFF
TRBV27	TRBJ2-7	TRBD2	NA	TGTGCCAGCAGCCCCGTAGGACTAGCGGGAGGATTTTGGGGCTACGAGCAGTACTTC	CASSPVGLAGGFWGYEQYF
TRBV25-1	TRBJ1-1	NA	NA	TGTGCCAGCAGTCGCCAGGGTTGGGCTGAAGCTTTCTTT	CASSRQGWAEAFF
TRBV18	TRBJ2-5	TRBD1	NA	TGTGCCAGCTCATCGGCGACAGGGATGGCGGAGACCCAGTACTTC	CASSSATGMAETQYF
TRBV5-1	TRBJ2-1	NA	NA	TGCGCCAGCAGCTTGGCCGTGAATGAGCAGTTCTTC	CASSLAVNEQFF
TRBV7-2	TRBJ2-3	TRBD1	NA	TGTGCCAGCAGCCCAGGACAGGAAAGCACAGATACGCAGTATTTT	CASSPGQESTDTQYF
TRBV5-1	TRBJ1-3	NA	NA	TGCGCCAGCAGCTTGGGCGTAAGGGGCCCTGGAAACACCATATATTTT	CASSLGVRGPGNTIYF
TRBV5-1	TRBJ1-2	NA	NA	TGCGCCAGCAGCTTGGGGCAGAACTTTAACTATGGCTACACCTTC	CASSLGQNFNYGYTF
TRBV19	TRBJ2-2	NA	NA	TGTGCCAGTAGTACGCAAACAGGGAACACCGGGGAGCTGTTTTTT	CASSTQTGNTGELFF
TRBV28	TRBJ2-3	NA	NA	TGTGCCAGCAGTTTGTTGGGGTTGGGGAGCACAGATACGCAGTATTTT	CASSLLGLGSTDTQYF
TRBV28	TRBJ2-1	NA	NA	TGTGCCAGCAGTTTACCTAGGAACGGAAATGAGCAGTTCTTC	CASSLPRNGNEQFF
TRBV28	TRBJ2-2	NA	NA	TGTGCCAGCAGCAGTCCCGAGTCAGGCCCGAACACCGGGGAGCTGTTTTTT	CASSSPESGPNTGELFF
TRBV7-2	TRBJ1-1	TRBD1	once	TGTGCCAGCAGCTTGAGACAGGGGGTGAACACTGAAGCTTTCTTT	CASSLRQGVNTEAFF
TRBV30	TRBJ2-4	TRBD2	NA	TGTGCCTGGAGCATCGGGGGAGGGAAAAACATTCAGTACTTC	CAWSIGGGKNIQYF
TRBV7-9	TRBJ2-6	TRBD1	NA	TGTGCCAGCAGCCCACGTCGGGACAGCGACTCTGGGGCCAACGTCCTGACTTTC	CASSPRRDSDSGANVLTF
TRBV6-1	TRBJ1-5	TRBD1	NA	TGTGCCAGCAGTGACGTACAGGCCAGGGGGCAGCCCCAGCATTTT	CASSDVQARGQPQHF
TRBV7-3	TRBJ2-7	TRBD1	NA	TGTGCCAGCAGCTTATTTGGGACAGGTTCCTACGAGCAGTACTTC	CASSLFGTGSYEQYF
TRBV13	TRBJ2-6	NA	once	TGTGCCAGCACCCCCCGGCCCGTACAGGTCTCCAGCTCTGGGGCCAACGTCCTGACTTTC	CASTPRPVQVSSSGANVLTF